This T cell receptor beta chain came from a study of OX40 agonist ivuxolimab in advanced cancers. Overall study findings and caveats: Fewer expanded clones were found on average in CD4+ than in CD8+ T cells.

To note about this clone: The antigen is undetermined.

V was clipped by 3 bases and J by 3 bases; unmatched bases: 5. The CDR3 is 15 residues long. In germline, CDR1 is SGDLS, CDR2 YYNGEE. Repertoires were generated with immunoSEQ multiplex PCR, while TCRdb's copy carries only in-frame clones and drops some. The sample has about 83,000 clones; about 88% are singletons. V gene TRBV9 combines with J gene TRBJ2-7; 11 nucleotides line up with TRBD1. This receptor was identified in an adult with an advanced solid tumor such as melanoma, head and neck, liver or kidney cancer. The specimen comprised CD4+ or CD8+ T cells sorted from blood, sampled in a trial of the OX40 agonist ivuxolimab. Here the CDR3 DNA reads TGTGCCAGCAGCGCGGACGGGACAGGGGGCTACGAGCAGTACTTC. Its protein product is CASSADGTGGYEQYF.